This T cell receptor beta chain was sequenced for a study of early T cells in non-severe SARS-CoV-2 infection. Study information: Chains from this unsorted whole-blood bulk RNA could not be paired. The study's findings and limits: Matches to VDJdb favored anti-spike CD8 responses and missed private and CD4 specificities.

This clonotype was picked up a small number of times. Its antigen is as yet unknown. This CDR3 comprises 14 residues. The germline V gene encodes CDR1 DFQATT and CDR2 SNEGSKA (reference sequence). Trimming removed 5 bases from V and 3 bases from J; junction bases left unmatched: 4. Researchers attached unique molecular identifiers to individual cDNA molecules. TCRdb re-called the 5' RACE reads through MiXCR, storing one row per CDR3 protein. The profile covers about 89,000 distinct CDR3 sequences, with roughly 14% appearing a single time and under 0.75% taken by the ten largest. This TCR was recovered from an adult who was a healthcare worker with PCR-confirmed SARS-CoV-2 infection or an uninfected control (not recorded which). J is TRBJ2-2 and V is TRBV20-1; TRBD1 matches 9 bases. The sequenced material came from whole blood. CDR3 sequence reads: CSAQGDRDTGELFF. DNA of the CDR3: TGCAGTGCTCAAGGGGACAGGGACACCGGGGAGCTGTTTTTT.